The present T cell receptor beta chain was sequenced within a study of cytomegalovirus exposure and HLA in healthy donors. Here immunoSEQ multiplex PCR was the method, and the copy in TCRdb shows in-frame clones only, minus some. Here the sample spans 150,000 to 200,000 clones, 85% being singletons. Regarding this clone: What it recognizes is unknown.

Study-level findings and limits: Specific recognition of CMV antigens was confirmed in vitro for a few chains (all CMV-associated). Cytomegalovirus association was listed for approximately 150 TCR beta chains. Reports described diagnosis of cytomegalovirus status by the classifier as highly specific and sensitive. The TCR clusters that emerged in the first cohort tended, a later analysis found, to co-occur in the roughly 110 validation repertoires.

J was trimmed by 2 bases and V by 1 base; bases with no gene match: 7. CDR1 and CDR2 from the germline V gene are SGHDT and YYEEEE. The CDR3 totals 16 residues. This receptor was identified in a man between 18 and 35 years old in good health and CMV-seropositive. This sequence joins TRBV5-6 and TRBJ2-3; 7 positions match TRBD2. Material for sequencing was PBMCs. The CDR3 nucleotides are TGTGCCAGCAGCTTGTTTGGCGGGAGTCCCACAGATACGCAGTATTTT. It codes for CASSLFGGSPTDTQYF.